Each of the 30 T cell receptor beta chains below was sequenced from the same sample in a study of T-cell reconstitution after alpha-beta-depleted transplantation in children. Unique molecular identifiers were used in preparing the TCRbeta library. TCRdb re-analysed the PCR reads in MiXCR, keeping a single row per CDR3 protein. The table includes around 580,000 distinct CDR3 sequences, 23% detected once. The source material was PBMCs, mostly from graft donor cells, sampled 360 days after TCRalphabeta/CD19-depleted stem cell transplant. The receptors derive from a boy under two years old who had a stem cell transplant for acute myeloid leukemia, so the T cells may come from the graft donor.

Many counts were recorded for this clonotype. This chain links TRBV4-3 with TRBJ2-3, with 8 bases identical to TRBD2. The V gene's germline CDR1 is LGHNA and CDR2 YSLEER. The trim removed 0 bases at V and 4 bases at J, leaving 9 bases unmatched. The CDR3 length is 17 residues. The CDR3 loop reads CASSQDPPSGFADTQYF. The CDR3 nucleotides are TGCGCCAGCAGCCAAGATCCCCCTAGCGGGTTCGCAGATACGCAGTATTTT.

This clonotype was seen repeatedly, ten times or more. The V call is TRBV5-1, the J call TRBJ2-5; D may correspond to TRBD1 or TRBD2 (5 bases each). V lost 7 bases and J 0 bases, leaving 10 bases between the germline ends. Germline V CDR1 and CDR2: SGHRS, YFSETQ. The CDR3 is 13 amino acids. CDR3 DNA: TGCGCCAGCGGGACGGACCACCAAGAGACCCAGTACTTC. Its protein is CASGTDHQETQYF.

This clonotype was recorded many times. This chain links TRBV6-2 or TRBV6-3 with TRBJ1-2, with D perhaps TRBD1 (5 bases). CDR1 is MNHEY and CDR2 is SVGEGT in the germline V gene. This CDR3 has 19 amino acids. V was clipped by 7 bases and J by 6 bases, with 33 bases between them. CDR3 coding DNA: TGTGCCAGCAACTTCTTCGGGCCGGCCGGCTTGTCGGGGCGTAATGGCTACACCTTC. It is translated as CASNFFGPAGLSGRNGYTF.

This clonotype was counted at least ten times. The gene calls are TRBV15 and TRBJ2-7, with unresolved D. CDR1 LNHNV and CDR2 YYDKDF come from the germline V gene (reference sequence). The CDR3 runs to 15 residues. V was cut by 0 bases and J by 1 base, with 10 bases left in between. CDR3 sequence (DNA): TGTGCCACCAGCAGAGAGTTCCCCTTGTCCTACGAGCAGTACTTC. Translation: CATSREFPLSYEQYF.

This clonotype was seen a handful of times. The CDR3 spells CASRPLAGIGELFF. DNA for the CDR3: TGTGCCAGCAGACCACTAGCGGGGATCGGGGAGCTGTTTTTT. The rearrangement joins TRBV12-3 or TRBV12-4 to TRBJ2-2; 10 bases line up with TRBD2. Trimming took 6 bases from V and 7 from J; bases not matched to a gene: 5. The CDR3 is 14 amino acids.

V is TRBV12-3 or TRBV12-4 and J is TRBJ2-7; 9 bases match TRBD2. The CDR3 consists of 12 residues. DNA for the CDR3: TGTGCTACCGGGACTAGCCACTTGGAGCAGTACTTC. Translation gives CATGTSHLEQYF.

This clonotype showed up just a few times. The genes are TRBV11-2 and TRBJ2-6; no reliable D call. The germline V and J ends were trimmed by 0 bases and 2 bases, with 8 bases remaining between them. CDR3 length equals 16 residues. In germline, CDR1 is SGHAT, CDR2 FQNNGV. The CDR3 is CASSLDFNPGANVLTF. The CDR3 DNA reads as TGTGCCAGCAGCTTAGACTTCAATCCTGGGGCCAACGTCCTGACTTTC.

The table lists this clonotype with many counts. V and J are TRBV12-3 or TRBV12-4 and TRBJ2-3; TRBD2 agrees at 13 bases. The V and J ends lost 5 bases and 2 bases, in that order; junction bases with no gene match: 16. CDR3 length equals 20 residues. The CDR3 spells CASSPIMGLAGTEVTDTQYF. CDR3 coding DNA: TGTGCCAGCAGTCCTATTATGGGACTAGCGGGGACAGAAGTCACAGATACGCAGTATTTT.

This clonotype occurred many times. The V call is TRBV6-1, the J call TRBJ2-7, with D maybe TRBD1 (6 bases). This CDR3 contains 15 residues. V was cut by 6 bases and J by 1 base, with 16 bases left in between. CDR1 and CDR2 (germline): MNHNS, SASEGT. CDR3 region: CASRLRSGQSYEQYF. The CDR3 coding sequence is TGTGCCAGCAGGCTACGTTCGGGACAATCCTACGAGCAGTACTTC.

This rearrangement joins TRBV28 to TRBJ2-5, with D maybe TRBD1 (8 bases). Germline CDR1 MDHEN, CDR2 SYDVKM. CDR3 length equals 15 residues. The V gene lost 6 bases and the J gene lost 4 bases, with 18 bases spanning the gap. The CDR3 DNA reads TGTGCCAGCAGCCAGTGGACAGGGAGGGGAGAGACCCAGTACTTC. Translating it yields CASSQWTGRGETQYF.

This chain connects TRBV6-1 to TRBJ2-1, with 7 nucleotides matching TRBD2. The CDR3 is 15 amino acids. With V trimmed by 7 bases and J by 3 bases, 9 bases remained unmatched. The V gene's germline CDR1 is MNHNS and CDR2 SASEGT. The CDR3 reads CASTQTSPLYNEQFF. CDR3 coding DNA: TGTGCCAGCACCCAGACTAGCCCTCTCTACAATGAGCAGTTCTTC.

Ten or more counts support this clonotype. The chain employs TRBV29-1 and TRBJ2-3; 9 positions agree with TRBD1. With V trimmed by 0 bases and J by 3 bases, 16 bases remained unmatched. In germline, CDR1 is SQVTM, CDR2 ANQGSEA. This CDR3 region has 19 residues. The CDR3 region has the DNA TGCAGCGTTGAAGACGAGGGACAGGGACCCTCTTTCTCTACAGATACGCAGTATTTT. It encodes CSVEDEGQGPSFSTDTQYF.

This clonotype was detected only a few times. The rearrangement uses TRBV20-1 and TRBJ2-4; perhaps TRBD1 as D (5 bases). The germline gives CDR1 DFQATT, CDR2 SNEGSKA (reference sequence). The CDR3 length is 15 residues. Trimming left V 0 bases short and J 0 bases short, with 9 bases between. CDR3 DNA sequence: TGCAGTGCTAGAGAGACAGCACTAGCCAAAAACATTCAGTACTTC. It specifies CSARETALAKNIQYF.

This chain connects TRBV27 to TRBJ1-4; no clear D. Germline V gene lookup returns CDR1 MNHEY and CDR2 SMNVEV (reference sequence). V was pared by 8 bases and J by 0 bases, with 13 bases between. The CDR3 spans 15 residues. Here the CDR3 DNA reads TGTGCCAGCGCTGGACTATTTGCAACTAATGAAAAACTGTTTTTT. This codes for CASAGLFATNEKLFF.

The rearrangement links TRBV20-1 to TRBJ1-2, with a weak D call TRBD1 (5 bases). The CDR3 sequence is 14 residues long. Germline loops: CDR1 DFQATT, CDR2 SNEGSKA (reference sequence). V shed 1 base and J shed 8 bases, with 17 bases lying between them. The CDR3 is CSARGLQGLGGYTF. The CDR3 DNA sequence: TGCAGTGCTAGAGGTCTCCAGGGTCTAGGGGGCTACACCTTC.

In its sample, this clonotype was seen a few times. V and J are TRBV20-1 and TRBJ2-7, with D perhaps TRBD2 (6 bases). Trimming pared 2 bases from V and 5 bases from J, leaving 22 bases between. The CDR3 has 16 residues. Germline V gene sequence: CDR1 DFQATT, CDR2 SNEGSKA (reference sequence). The CDR3 region has the DNA TGCAGTGCTAGAAGGTTTCTAGCGTCCCCCGAAAACGAGCAGTACTTC. It codes for CSARRFLASPENEQYF.

This chain links TRBV4-2 with TRBJ2-7; D call uncertain. The CDR3 is 13 amino acids. V shed 5 bases and J shed 2 bases, with 10 bases lying between them. Germline assignment: CDR1 LGHNA and CDR2 YNFKEQ. This CDR3 reads CASSAGVAYEQYF. The CDR3 DNA follows: TGTGCCAGCAGCGCTGGGGTCGCCTACGAGCAGTACTTC.

This clonotype has more than one count but fewer than ten. The chain couples TRBV4-2 to TRBJ2-5; TRBD2 agrees at 11 bases. The length of the CDR3 is 17 residues. With 5 bases clipped from V and 2 bases from J, the junction kept 10 bases outside the gene matches. Germline V gives CDR1 LGHNA, CDR2 YNFKEQ. CDR3 region: CASSLRPGLAVQETQYF. DNA of the CDR3: TGTGCCAGCAGCTTGCGTCCGGGACTAGCGGTACAAGAGACCCAGTACTTC.

This clonotype came up many times. The chain carries TRBV7-2 and TRBJ2-1, with D unclear. This CDR3 spans 15 amino acids. Germline CDR1 reads SGHTA; CDR2 reads FQGNSA. Trimming shortened V by 1 base and J by 4 bases, and 11 bases separated the two germline ends. The CDR3: CASSLGHGSYNEQFF. CDR3 nucleotides: TGTGCCAGCAGCTTAGGGCACGGGTCATACAATGAGCAGTTCTTC.

Many counts were recorded for this clonotype. CDR3 coding DNA: TGCAGTGCTAGGGGCGGGGGGGCCTTCTCTGGAAACACCATATATTTT. Protein product: CSARGGGAFSGNTIYF. V and J are TRBV20-1 and TRBJ1-3; a possible D gene is TRBD1 (6 bases). Germline V gene data show CDR1 as DFQATT and CDR2 as SNEGSKA (reference sequence). CDR3 length equals 16 residues. Deletions cut 3 bases from V and 0 bases from J, with 15 bases between.

This clonotype came up once. This chain links TRBV15 with TRBJ2-1; 7 positions match TRBD1. CDR1 and CDR2 from the germline V gene are LNHNV and YYDKDF (reference sequence). V shed 0 bases, J shed 4 bases, and the junction held 9 bases outside the gene matches. The CDR3 is 17 residues long. CDR3 DNA sequence: TGTGCCACCAGCAGAGATCCGGACAGGCCCCTTTACAATGAGCAGTTCTTC. Translation gives CATSRDPDRPLYNEQFF.

In its sample, this clonotype was seen a few times. This chain links TRBV29-1 with TRBJ1-1; 7 bases agree with TRBD1. CDR1 and CDR2 (germline): SQVTM, ANQGSEA. V lost 7 bases to trimming and J lost 5 bases; unmatched junction nucleotides: 13. This CDR3 region has 14 residues. The CDR3 reads CSALTGPLGTEAFF. CDR3 DNA sequence: TGCAGCGCCTTGACAGGGCCCCTGGGGACTGAAGCTTTCTTT. Supplemented by reference TRBV29-1 and TRBJ1-1, the full variable domain reads SAVISQKPSRDICQRGTSLTIQCQVDSQVTMMFWYRQQPGQSLTLIATANQGSEATYESGFVIDKFPISRPNLTFSTLTVSNMSPEDSSIYLCSALTGPLGTEAFFGQGTRLTVV.

The J gene is TRBJ2-1, the V gene TRBV11-2; either TRBD1 or TRBD2 may supply D (6 bases each). This CDR3 is 18 amino acids long. Trimming took off 5 bases at V and 7 bases at J, with 27 bases between the two ends. Germline CDR1 and CDR2: SGHAT and FQNNGV. For the CDR3, the DNA is TGTGCCAGCAGCCCCGTTCGGCCAGGGGAGGTAGATTGGAATGAGCAGTTCTTC. Protein product: CASSPVRPGEVDWNEQFF.

The rearrangement uses TRBV12-3 or TRBV12-4 and TRBJ2-2; D is possibly TRBD1 (5 bases). V dropped 6 bases and J dropped 5 bases, with 16 bases sitting between them. CDR3 length equals 15 residues. The chain's CDR3 is CASSPFSDSTGELFF. The CDR3 region has the DNA TGTGCCAGCAGCCCTTTTTCTGACAGTACCGGGGAGCTGTTTTTT.

This clonotype has only a few counts. The V gene is TRBV20-1, the J gene TRBJ2-1; D might be TRBD1 or TRBD2, each matching 5 bases. The CDR3 sequence is 15 residues long. Germline V gene data show CDR1 as DFQATT and CDR2 as SNEGSKA (reference sequence). Trimming shortened V by 5 bases and J by 7 bases, and 21 bases separated the two germline ends. The CDR3 coding sequence is TGCAGTGCTGGTGGACTTGCAGGGTTTGGGAATGAGCAGTTCTTC. It translates to CSAGGLAGFGNEQFF.

The V call is TRBV6-2 or TRBV6-3, the J call TRBJ2-5; 7 bases fit TRBD1. The CDR3 extends over 16 amino acids. V dropped 0 bases and J dropped 5; count of bases not matched to a gene: 9. CDR1 and CDR2 from the germline V gene are MNHEY and SVGEGT. In DNA, the CDR3 is TGTGCCAGCAGTTACTCAGGACAGGTACTCGGTGAGACCCAGTACTTC. Amino acids: CASSYSGQVLGETQYF.

This clonotype was detected many times. V and J are TRBV15 and TRBJ2-3; TRBD1 or TRBD2 may be the D gene (5 bases each). CDR1 and CDR2 (germline): LNHNV, YYDKDF (reference sequence). The CDR3 length is 13 residues. V was trimmed by 6 bases and J by 6 bases, leaving 13 bases between them. The CDR3 spells CATRSGPGDTQYF. DNA for the CDR3: TGTGCCACCAGATCGGGGCCGGGGGATACGCAGTATTTT.

Details on this clonotype: The conserved phenylalanine or tryptophan normally closing the CDR3 is absent here, so this likely arose from a read error. The CDR3: CASSLGPTPYSNQPQHS. CDR3 DNA sequence: TGTGCCAGCAGTTTAGGTCCCACACCTTATAGCAATCAGCCCCAGCATTCT. The chain joins TRBV27 to TRBJ1-5, with D unclear. Germline CDR1 MNHEY, CDR2 SMNVEV (reference sequence). V shed 2 bases and J shed 0 bases, with 14 bases lying between them. The CDR3 runs 17 residues.

The chain links TRBV12-3 or TRBV12-4 to TRBJ2-2; the D call may be TRBD1 or TRBD2 (5 bases each). There are 14 residues in the CDR3. V lost 8 bases, J lost 1 base, and 11 bases lay in between. The CDR3 loop reads CASGGTGNTGELFF. Written as DNA, the CDR3 is TGTGCCAGCGGGGGAACAGGGAACACCGGGGAGCTGTTTTTT.

Regarding this clonotype: This may stem from a read error, because a much larger clone lies one nucleotide away. V is TRBV21-1 and J is TRBJ1-5. TRBV21-1 is recorded as a pseudogene. The CDR3 extends over 13 amino acids. The CDR3 DNA is TGTGCCAGCAGCTGGGTGGGCAATCAGCCCCAGCATTTT. Amino acid sequence: CASSWVGNQPQHF.